The rows below give T cell receptor beta chains drawn from one sample of a study of neoadjuvant anti-PD-1 for oral cavity cancer. This table comes from immunoSEQ multiplex PCR, and its TCRdb copy is limited to in-frame clones, with some not included. The table lists 15,000 to 20,000 clones, 65% of them singletons. Here the sequenced sample was PBMCs, taken before nivolumab (anti-PD-1) treatment. The receptors were sampled from a person aged 35 to 85 with oral cavity squamous cell carcinoma. Each CDR3 is given with its conserved first and last residue. The order of the fields is V gene, clone size, J gene, D gene, CDR3 protein, CDR3 DNA. D genes are given only for firm matches. Clone size is stated in some rows and not others, as once, few, many or a class when expanded.

TRBV30	.	TRBJ2-5	.	CAWSLTGRGETQYF	TGTGCCTGGAGTCTCACAGGGCGAGGGGAGACCCAGTACTTC
TRBV10-3	.	TRBJ1-2	.	CAISEKVGTYGYTF	TGTGCCATCAGTGAGAAAGTGGGGACCTATGGCTACACCTTC
TRBV6-5	few	TRBJ1-1	.	CASSYLGGTEAFF	TGTGCCAGCAGTTACTTGGGGGGCACTGAAGCTTTCTTT
TRBV6-5	once	TRBJ1-4	TRBD1	CASRKQGLYEKLFF	TGTGCCAGCAGGAAACAGGGGTTATATGAAAAACTGTTTTTT
TRBV30	.	TRBJ2-6	.	CAWSGDLSGANVLTF	TGTGCCTGGAGTGGAGACCTCTCTGGGGCCAACGTCCTGACTTTC
TRBV10-3	.	TRBJ2-5	TRBD2	CAISERGLAGGETQYF	TGTGCCATCAGTGAACGGGGACTAGCGGGAGGGGAGACCCAGTACTTC
TRBV2	once	TRBJ2-1	TRBD1	CASRAQGANYNEQFF	TGTGCCAGCAGGGCACAGGGGGCAAATTACAATGAGCAGTTCTTC
TRBV5-1	.	TRBJ2-7	.	CASSPQTASYEQYF	TGCGCCAGCAGCCCTCAGACGGCCTCCTACGAGCAGTACTTC
TRBV6-5	.	TRBJ2-5	TRBD2	CASSYPEPGGSWPQYF	TGTGCCAGCAGTTACCCAGAGCCGGGCGGGAGTTGGCCCCAGTACTTC
TRBV11-2	once	TRBJ2-7	.	CASSPGRILTYEQYF	TGTGCCAGCAGCCCCGGCAGGATTTTAACCTACGAGCAGTACTTC
TRBV30	.	TRBJ1-4	TRBD1	CASMGQPNEKLFF	TGTGCCTCCATGGGACAGCCTAATGAAAAACTGTTTTTT
TRBV6-5	.	TRBJ1-1	TRBD1	CASKQTGGSTEAFF	TGTGCCAGCAAGCAAACAGGGGGCAGCACTGAAGCTTTCTTT
TRBV5-1	.	TRBJ2-3	TRBD2	CASSLVGRVGIDTQYF	TGCGCCAGCAGCTTGGTCGGGAGGGTCGGGATAGATACGCAGTATTTT
TRBV7-9	.	TRBJ2-3	TRBD2	CASSSSPIFSGSGADTQYF	TGTGCCAGCAGTTCTTCCCCAATCTTTAGCGGGAGTGGCGCAGATACGCAGTATTTT
TRBV7-6	.	TRBJ2-3	TRBD2	CASSPLAMVSTDTQYF	TGTGCCAGCAGCCCACTAGCGATGGTCTCGACAGATACGCAGTATTTT
TRBV2	once	TRBJ2-7	.	CASKRENTYEQYF	TGTGCCAGCAAGAGGGAAAATACCTACGAGCAGTACTTC
TRBV19	.	TRBJ1-5	.	CASVDGFKGPQHF	TGTGCCAGTGTAGACGGATTCAAGGGGCCCCAGCATTTT
TRBV7-6	few	TRBJ1-5	.	CASSPHREWASRYSNQPQHF	TGTGCCAGCAGCCCCCACAGGGAGTGGGCCTCTCGATATAGCAATCAGCCCCAGCATTTT
TRBV7-3	.	TRBJ2-7	TRBD2	CASSLGLAGTSYEQYF	TGTGCCAGCAGCTTAGGACTAGCGGGGACATCCTACGAGCAGTACTTC
TRBV7-3	.	TRBJ2-1	TRBD1	CASSPTRDSLQFF	TGTGCCAGCAGCCCGACCCGGGACAGCTTACAGTTCTTC
TRBV10-1	.	TRBJ2-1	.	CASSGGVAYNEQFF	TGCGCCAGCAGTGGTGGGGTCGCCTACAATGAGCAGTTCTTC
TRBV25-1	large	TRBJ2-5	.	CASSDRGHRETQYF	TGTGCCAGCAGTGATCGAGGACACCGGGAGACCCAGTACTTC
TRBV14	.	TRBJ2-5	.	CASSQGGSGQETQYF	TGTGCCAGCAGCCAAGGAGGTAGCGGACAAGAGACCCAGTACTTC
TRBV14	once	TRBJ2-7	.	CASSHRDEQYF	TGTGCCAGCAGCCATCGGGACGAGCAGTACTTC
TRBV16	.	TRBJ1-1	.	CASSQSGGATEAFF	TGTGCCAGCAGCCAATCGGGGGGGGCTACTGAAGCTTTCTTT
TRBV6-1	.	TRBJ2-2	.	CASRVGDHNTGELFF	TGTGCCAGCAGAGTTGGGGACCACAACACCGGGGAGCTGTTTTTT
TRBV28	.	TRBJ1-2	.	CASSLSGNYGYTF	TGTGCCAGCAGTTTATCTGGGAACTATGGCTACACCTTC
TRBV2	few	TRBJ2-1	TRBD2	CASGVAGGPNEQFF	TGTGCCAGCGGGGTAGCGGGAGGCCCCAATGAGCAGTTCTTC
TRBV6-5	.	TRBJ2-5	.	CASSSVPRETQYF	TGTGCCAGCAGTTCGGTACCTCGAGAGACCCAGTACTTC
TRBV30	.	TRBJ2-7	.	CAWSVFSYEQYF	TGTGCCTGGAGTGTATTCTCCTACGAGCAGTACTTC
TRBV19	few	TRBJ2-7	TRBD2	CASSIVHRSGDEQYF	TGTGCCAGTAGTATAGTCCACAGGAGCGGGGACGAGCAGTACTTC
TRBV5-4	.	TRBJ1-2	TRBD1	CASSRAAGQAYGGYTF	TGTGCCAGCAGCCGCGCAGCCGGACAGGCTTATGGGGGCTACACCTTC
TRBV11-1	.	TRBJ2-3	.	CASSIPGLVDTQYF	TGTGCCAGCAGTATACCGGGACTGGTCGATACGCAGTATTTT
TRBV12-5	few	TRBJ2-3	.	CASGLGGRATTRISTDTQYF	TGTGCTAGTGGTTTAGGAGGGCGGGCTACCACTCGTATTAGCACAGATACGCAGTATTTT
TRBV11-2	.	TRBJ2-7	.	CASSLGSYEQYF	TGTGCCAGCAGCTTGGGGTCCTACGAGCAGTACTTC
TRBV7-9	.	TRBJ2-1	TRBD2	CASSFGLAGESGEQFF	TGTGCCAGCAGCTTCGGACTAGCGGGAGAAAGCGGTGAGCAGTTCTTC
TRBV30	.	TRBJ1-1	.	CASSRGTEAFF	TGTGCCAGTTCAAGGGGCACTGAAGCTTTCTTT
TRBV5-1	.	TRBJ2-2	TRBD2	CASSPTSGSANGELFF	TGCGCCAGCAGCCCTACTAGCGGGAGTGCGAACGGGGAGCTGTTTTTT
TRBV2	few	TRBJ2-3	.	CASSEGTDTQYF	TGTGCCAGCAGTGAAGGGACAGATACGCAGTATTTT
TRBV11-2	.	TRBJ2-1	TRBD2	CASSLEAGEGNEQFF	TGTGCCAGCAGCTTAGAGGCGGGAGAGGGCAATGAGCAGTTCTTC
TRBV19	few	TRBJ2-7	TRBD1	CASSRTSGTGEEQYF	TGTGCCAGTAGTAGGACCTCCGGGACAGGGGAAGAGCAGTACTTC
TRBV2	.	TRBJ2-7	.	CASSGESLHEQYF	TGTGCCAGCAGTGGGGAGTCGCTGCACGAGCAGTACTTC
TRBV6-5	.	TRBJ2-7	TRBD1	CASRRGDRGPYEQYF	TGTGCCAGCAGACGGGGGGACAGGGGGCCCTACGAGCAGTACTTC
TRBV28	.	TRBJ2-5	TRBD2	CASSPWTSGRVETQYF	TGTGCCAGCAGTCCCTGGACTAGCGGGAGGGTGGAGACCCAGTACTTC
TRBV29-1	.	TRBJ2-1	.	CSVGVTNQMDEQFF	TGCAGCGTTGGAGTGACCAACCAAATGGATGAGCAGTTCTTC